Below, 27 T cell receptor beta chains from the same sample are listed, as sequenced in a study of prognosis after radiotherapy for stage I lung cancer. Amplicons of TCR beta CDR3 were generated from genomic DNA by two-round multiplex PCR. Amplification in first-round PCR relied on primers specific to each TRBV and TRBJ gene. In TCRdb, the multiplex PCR reads were re-called with MiXCR into one record per CDR3 protein. The sample includes 15,000 to 20,000 distinct CDR3 sequences, around 30% of them seen just once. The material sequenced was PBMCs, taken before or after stereotactic body radiation therapy (not recorded which). These receptors were collected from a donor over 45 with non-small cell lung cancer.

The chain links TRBV28 to TRBJ2-7; the D is unclear. In germline, CDR1 is MDHEN, CDR2 SYDVKM. The V end lost 10 bases, the J end lost 0 bases, and 22 bases lay between the germline ends. The CDR3 length is 16 residues. The CDR3 region is CAIVSFNTPSSYEQYF. CDR3 in DNA: TGTGCCATCGTGAGTTTTAACACCCCCAGCTCCTACGAGCAGTACTTC.

The table lists this clonotype with many counts. One end of the junction is discordant with germline, which a read error may explain. CDR3 sequence (DNA): TGTGCCAGCAGCTTGGACTCTGCAGGGTTTTACGAGCAGTACTTC. It is translated as CASSLDSAGFYEQYF. This rearrangement joins TRBV5-1 to TRBJ2-7; D tentatively fits TRBD1 or TRBD2 (5 bases each). The CDR3 has 15 residues. In germline, CDR1 is SGHRS, CDR2 YFSETQ.

Ten or more counts support this clonotype. The chain joins TRBV7-2 to TRBJ2-7, with 9 nucleotides matching TRBD1. The CDR3 sequence is 15 residues long. V lost 1 base, J lost 3 bases, and 4 bases stayed unmatched. CDR1 is SGHTA, CDR2 FQGNSA, per germline. The CDR3 spells CASSLDPGQGYEQYF. DNA of the CDR3: TGTGCCAGCAGCTTAGACCCGGGACAGGGCTACGAGCAGTACTTC.

This clonotype was detected ten times or more. This chain joins TRBV7-2 and TRBJ2-1; 14 bases map to TRBD2. The CDR3 length is 15 residues. Trimming cost V 4 bases and J 12 bases; bases outside gene matches: 8. Germline lookup yields CDR1 SGHTA and CDR2 FQGNSA. CDR3 DNA sequence: TGTGCCAGCAGCTCAGGGACTAGCGGGAGCCTTACGCAGTTCTTC. Translation: CASSSGTSGSLTQFF.

This clonotype showed up many times. The genes are TRBV19 and TRBJ1-1, with D tentatively TRBD1 (5 bases). The germline V gene has CDR1 LNHDA and CDR2 SQIVND (reference sequence). Trimming removed 2 bases from V and 5 bases from J, with 15 bases in between. The CDR3 is 15 residues long. The CDR3, as DNA: TGTGCCAGTAGTATAAGGGGCAGCGGGTGGACTGAAGCTTTCTTT. This gives the protein CASSIRGSGWTEAFF. The full variable domain, its missing parts supplied by reference TRBV19 and TRBJ1-1, is DGGITQSPKYLFRKEGQNVTLSCEQNLNHDAMYWYRQDPGQGLRLIYYSQIVNDFQKGDIAEGYSVSREKKESFPLTVTSAQKNPTAFYLCASSIRGSGWTEAFFGQGTRLTVV.

The sample holds many counts of this clonotype. The chain combines TRBV6-2 or TRBV6-3 with TRBJ2-3; TRBD1 agrees at 8 bases. V gave up 4 bases and J gave up 1 base; unmatched junction bases: 1. The CDR3 runs to 14 residues. Per the germline V gene, CDR1 is MNHEY and CDR2 is SVGEGT. The CDR3 sequence: CASSSTGGTDTQYF. CDR3 nucleotide sequence: TGTGCCAGCAGTTCGACAGGGGGCACAGATACGCAGTATTTT.

This clonotype was detected many times. The rearrangement joins TRBV2 to TRBJ2-1; D might be TRBD2 (5 bases). Germline loops: CDR1 SNHLY, CDR2 FYNNEI. The V and J ends lost 11 bases and 8 bases respectively, with 13 bases between them. This CDR3 contains 11 residues. The CDR3 DNA reads TGTGCCCGGGGTAGTATTTATGAGCAGTTCTTC. Amino acids: CARGSIYEQFF.

This clonotype is medium-sized (0.01 to 0.1%) within its sample. The V and J genes are TRBV20-1 and TRBJ1-6; no firm D call. CDR1 DFQATT and CDR2 SNEGSKA come from the germline V gene (reference sequence). V gave up 1 base and J gave up 5 bases, with 9 bases separating them. CDR3 size: 14 residues. The CDR3 DNA is TGCAGTGCTAGAGTTGGTAGGGATAATTCACCCCTCCACTTT. It is translated as CSARVGRDNSPLHF.

The sample holds many counts of this clonotype. V usage is TRBV5-4 and J usage is TRBJ2-3, with TRBD2 matching 9 bases. Trimming at V came to 5 bases and at J to 6 bases, leaving 13 bases not matched to a gene. From germline, CDR1 is SGHNT and CDR2 YYREEE (reference sequence). The CDR3 runs 16 residues. Here the CDR3 DNA reads TGTGCCAGCAGTTCTACCCCCTGGACTAGCGAGGATACGCAGTATTTT. This translates into CASSSTPWTSEDTQYF.

In this sample, this clonotype turned up many times. The J gene is TRBJ2-5, the V gene TRBV3-1; 8 bases are a match to TRBD1. Germline-derived CDR1 and CDR2 are LGHDT and YNNKEL (reference sequence). Trimming cost V 3 bases and J 7 bases; bases outside gene matches: 7. This CDR3 has 14 residues. CDR3 residues: CASSQGRGLGTQYF. The CDR3 region has the DNA TGTGCCAGCAGCCAGGGCAGGGGGCTGGGGACCCAGTACTTC.

As concerns this clonotype: One junction end disagrees with the germline gene, perhaps due to a read error. The gene calls are TRBV12-3 or TRBV12-4 and TRBJ1-5, with 11 bases that match TRBD1. The CDR3 loop spans 17 amino acids. The CDR3, as DNA: TGTGCCAGCAGTCTCGGACAGGGGGCGCAGGGAAATCAGCCCCAGAATTTT. Translating it yields CASSLGQGAQGNQPQNF.

A word on this clonotype: A far larger clone lies a single base away; this is likely a read error. This sequence joins TRBV7-9 and TRBJ2-1; TRBD2 is a possible D gene (5 bases). V dropped 3 bases and J dropped 0 bases, with 12 bases sitting between them. This CDR3 comprises 16 residues. Germline V lookup: CDR1 SEHNR, CDR2 FQNEAQ (reference sequence). The DNA for the CDR3 is TGTGCCAGCAGCTTTAGCGTATCCCCCTCCTACAATGAGCAGTTCTTC. Translating gives CASSFSVSPSYNEQFF.

Only one count was recorded for this clonotype. This is likely an artifact of a read error, given a far larger clone one base away. The chain employs TRBV10-3 and TRBJ2-4; 15 bases line up with TRBD2. There are 16 residues in the CDR3. Per the germline V gene, CDR1 is ENHRY and CDR2 is SYGVKD. In DNA, the CDR3 is TGTGCCATCAGTGGGACTAGCGGGAGGGCCTATAATATTCTGTTCTTC. Translation gives CAISGTSGRAYNILFF.

Many counts were recorded for this clonotype. This chain joins TRBV7-2 and TRBJ2-2; D possibly corresponds to TRBD1 (7 bases). Trimming took off 5 bases at V and 5 bases at J, with 12 bases between the two ends. The germline CDR1 and CDR2 sequences are SGHTA and FQGNSA. This CDR3 comprises 14 residues. CDR3 amino acids: CASSPTGRTGELFF. CDR3 DNA: TGTGCCAGCAGCCCGACAGGGAGGACCGGGGAGCTGTTTTTT.

This clonotype was observed many times. This chain connects TRBV6-5 to TRBJ2-3, with D perhaps TRBD1 (6 bases). Between the trimmed V and J ends, which lost 8 bases and 4 bases, there was a span of 19 bases. This CDR3 is built from 15 residues. Germline V gene lookup returns CDR1 MNHEY and CDR2 SVGAGI. The CDR3 nucleotides are TGTGCCAGCTCCCCGGACAGATGGTTGTCAGATACGCAGTATTTT. Residues: CASSPDRWLSDTQYF.

This clonotype was counted many times. The rearrangement joins TRBV20-1 to TRBJ1-2; D ambiguous. The CDR3 has 13 amino acids. V lost 3 bases and J 8 bases, leaving 16 bases between the germline ends. Germline V gives CDR1 DFQATT, CDR2 SNEGSKA (reference sequence). CDR3 DNA: TGCAGTGCTAGGTCCTTTGGGAGTGAGGGCTACACCTTC. Translation gives CSARSFGSEGYTF.

Regarding this clonotype: This is likely an artifact of a read error, given a far larger clone one base away. This chain links TRBV19 with TRBJ2-5; possibly TRBD1 for D (6 bases). Judging by the DNA end, TRBJ2-1 fits better; the J call may be wrong. The V gene's germline CDR1 is LNHDA and CDR2 SQIVND (reference sequence). The CDR3 length is 13 residues. The chain's CDR3 is CASGRDMGNEQFF. The CDR3 DNA reads TGTGCCAGTGGCCGGGACATGGGCAATGAGCAGTTCTTC.

This clonotype turned up a few times. A read error may produce the germline difference seen at one junction end. The V call is TRBV27, the J call TRBJ2-2, with D possibly matching TRBD2 (6 bases). The germline V gene has CDR1 MNHEY and CDR2 SMNVEV (reference sequence). The CDR3 is 14 residues long. CDR3 nucleotide sequence: TGTGCCAGCACCTCTCTGGTGTTTGCCGGGGGGCTGTTTTTT. The encoded protein is CASTSLVFAGGLFF.

By frequency in the sample, this clonotype is medium-sized. The V gene is TRBV6-5, the J gene TRBJ2-1; TRBD2 matches 9 bases. The trim removed 4 bases at V and 4 bases at J, leaving 2 bases unmatched. CDR3 size: 14 residues. The germline V gene encodes CDR1 MNHEY and CDR2 SVGAGI. CDR3 protein: CASSWREGYNEQFF. CDR3 sequence (DNA): TGTGCCAGCAGTTGGCGGGAGGGATACAATGAGCAGTTCTTC.

A word on this clonotype: Just one base apart from a much larger clone, this may be a read error. The V call is TRBV5-8, the J call TRBJ2-4, with 11 positions matching TRBD2. The CDR3 is 16 residues long. Losses at the gene ends were 7 bases for V and 0 bases for J; bases not matched to a gene: 6. Germline V gives CDR1 SGHTS, CDR2 YDEGEE. CDR3: CASVGLAALAKNIQYF. The CDR3 DNA is TGTGCCAGCGTGGGACTAGCGGCTCTAGCCAAAAACATTCAGTACTTC.

Concerning this clonotype: A far larger clone is just one base off, so this is likely a read error. This sequence joins TRBV6-5 and TRBJ2-2, with TRBD1 matching 7 bases. V shed 6 bases and J 7 bases; nucleotides not matched to a gene: 8. CDR3 length: 14 amino acids. Germline values: CDR1 MNHEY, CDR2 SVGAGI. CDR3 region: CASRSTGDSGELFF. CDR3 nucleotide sequence: TGTGCCAGCAGGAGCACAGGGGACAGCGGGGAGCTGTTTTTT.

This clonotype has ten or more counts. The rearrangement links TRBV7-2 to TRBJ2-1; possible D gene TRBD1, 5 bases. V gave up 1 base and J gave up 8 bases, with 18 bases separating them. The CDR3 extends over 16 amino acids. CDR1 and CDR2 (germline): SGHTA, FQGNSA. Here the CDR3 reads CASSLVGRASVDEQFF. In nucleotides, the CDR3 is TGTGCCAGCAGCTTAGTTGGCAGGGCCAGCGTCGATGAGCAGTTCTTC.

This clonotype was counted at least ten times. The J gene is TRBJ2-7, the V gene TRBV7-6; no clear D. Germline V gene lookup returns CDR1 SGHVS and CDR2 FNYEAQ. CDR3 length: 14 residues. Trimming removed 5 bases from V and 1 base from J, with 12 bases in between. CDR3 in DNA: TGTGCCAGCAGCCCGACCACCGTATCCTACGAGCAGTACTTC. Translation: CASSPTTVSYEQYF.

Concerning this clonotype: Since a far larger clone is one base different, this is likely a read error. This chain links TRBV6-6 with TRBJ2-1, with D possibly matching TRBD2 (7 bases). V dropped 10 bases and J dropped 7 bases, with 26 bases sitting between them. CDR1 is MNHNY and CDR2 is SVGAGI in the germline V gene (reference sequence). The CDR3 covers 16 residues. CDR3 protein: CAIRKGGGTAGNEQFF. The CDR3 DNA reads TGTGCCATCAGAAAAGGGGGAGGGACGGCGGGGAATGAGCAGTTCTTC.

Many counts were recorded for this clonotype. This sequence joins TRBV3-1 and TRBJ2-7; 8 positions match TRBD1. Germline V gene sequence: CDR1 LGHDT, CDR2 YNNKEL (reference sequence). This CDR3 spans 15 amino acids. The J segment lost 0 bases and the V segment lost 8 bases, leaving 9 bases of the junction unmatched. The CDR3 reads CASAAQGDLSYEQYF. DNA for the CDR3: TGTGCCAGCGCCGCACAGGGGGACCTCTCCTACGAGCAGTACTTC.

This clonotype was observed at least ten times. The chain links TRBV5-5 to TRBJ2-5; 9 bases agree with TRBD1. Germline loops: CDR1 SGHKS, CDR2 YYEKEE (reference sequence). The trim removed 5 bases at V and 0 bases at J, leaving 5 bases unmatched. CDR3 length equals 15 residues. The DNA for the CDR3 is TGTGCCAGCAGTCGGACAGGGGTGAACCAAGAGACCCAGTACTTC. Protein sequence: CASSRTGVNQETQYF.

As to this clonotype: At one of its ends the junction is not consistent with the germline gene, which may arise from a read error. This chain uses TRBV28 with TRBJ2-5; TRBD2 aligns across 7 bases. The CDR3 consists of 17 residues. CDR1 is MDHEN, CDR2 SYDVKM, per germline. CDR3 in DNA: TGTGCCAGCAGTCCCACCCGACAAAGCGGGGAGCGAGAGACCAAGTACTTC. Its translation: CASSPTRQSGERETKYF. Filled out from reference TRBV28 and TRBJ2-5, the complete variable domain reads DVKVTQSSRYLVKRTGEKVFLECVQDMDHENMFWYRQDPGLGLRLIYFSYDVKMKEKGDIPEGYSVSREKKERFSLILESASTNQTSMYLCASSPTRQSGERETKYFGPGTRLLVL.